A single sample gave rise to the 25 T cell receptor beta chains below, sequenced in a study of blood T cell repertoires in COVID-19. Some clones are missing from TCRdb's copy, which holds only in-frame ones; the method was immunoSEQ multiplex PCR. The repertoire consists of 150,000 or so clones, with 80% occurring once and the leading ten covering approximately 3%. Sequencing was performed on PBMCs or T cells enriched from blood (not recorded which). These TCRs come from a woman aged 55-75 years who had recovered from COVID-19.

V is TRBV29-1 and J is TRBJ1-1; D possibly corresponds to TRBD1 (6 bases). Trimming stripped 7 bases from V and 8 bases from J, with 11 bases between. Germline V CDR1 and CDR2: SQVTM, ANQGSEA. The CDR3 contains 10 residues. CDR3: CSAIGQEAFF. The CDR3 nucleotides read TGCAGCGCTATCGGACAGGAAGCTTTCTTT.

This rearrangement joins TRBV5-1 to TRBJ2-5; D perhaps matches TRBD1 (6 bases). Trimming took 3 bases from V and 5 from J, leaving 14 bases between them. The germline V gene encodes CDR1 SGHRS and CDR2 YFSETQ. The CDR3 consists of 14 residues. This CDR3 is CASSSTGTQETQYF. CDR3 in DNA: TGCGCCAGCAGCTCTACAGGGACACAGGAGACCCAGTACTTC.

The rearrangement uses TRBV6-5 and TRBJ2-3; 10 bases match TRBD2. CDR3 length: 15 amino acids. Germline loops: CDR1 MNHEY, CDR2 SVGAGI. V trimming: 6 bases; J trimming: 0 bases; junction bases outside the gene matches: 3. The CDR3: CASSTSGTSTDTQYF. Written as DNA, the CDR3 is TGTGCCAGCAGCACTAGCGGGACTAGCACAGATACGCAGTATTTT.

About this clone: The sample contains more than one DNA sequence encoding this CDR3. The CDR3 is CSASRTDTQYF. Here the CDR3 DNA reads TGCAGTGCTAGCCGGACAGATACGCAGTATTTT. The rearrangement joins TRBV20-1 to TRBJ2-3; D call uncertain. The germline gives CDR1 DFQATT, CDR2 SNEGSKA (reference sequence). Trimming cost V 3 bases and J 3 bases, with 4 bases left between them. This CDR3 comprises 11 residues.

About this clone: Additional DNA sequences in this sample encode the identical CDR3. The chain links TRBV6-4 to TRBJ1-1; 8 bases align to TRBD1. CDR3 length: 13 residues. Losses at the gene ends were 6 bases for V and 1 base for J; bases not matched to a gene: 1. The germline V gene has CDR1 MRHNA and CDR2 SNTAGT. CDR3 loop: CASRGTGNTEAFF. The CDR3 region has the DNA TGTGCCAGCAGGGGGACAGGGAACACTGAAGCTTTCTTT.

This chain uses TRBV4-1 with TRBJ2-7; the D is unclear. Germline CDR1 MGHRA, CDR2 YSYEKL. V was trimmed by 6 bases and J by 0 bases, leaving 9 bases between them. This CDR3 is 13 amino acids long. The CDR3 region is CASRKEDSYEQYF. The CDR3 coding sequence is TGCGCCAGCAGAAAAGAGGACTCCTACGAGCAGTACTTC.

The V gene is TRBV5-6, the J gene TRBJ1-6; TRBD1 agrees at 7 bases. Germline values: CDR1 SGHDT, CDR2 YYEEEE. The J segment lost 7 bases and the V segment lost 3 bases, leaving 10 bases of the junction unmatched. CDR3 length: 16 residues. The CDR3 reads CASSSVNRGRNSPLHF. CDR3 nucleotide sequence: TGTGCCAGCAGCTCGGTTAACAGGGGAAGAAATTCACCCCTCCACTTT.

Notes on this clone: The sample holds other DNA sequences that translate to the same CDR3. This chain links TRBV7-8 with TRBJ1-5, with TRBD1 identical over 8 bases. The germline gives CDR1 SGHVS, CDR2 FQNEAQ. The CDR3 consists of 15 residues. V lost 1 base and J lost 4; bases outside the gene matches: 3. Here the CDR3 reads CASSLGQGSNQPQHF. The CDR3 DNA is TGTGCCAGCAGCTTAGGACAGGGGTCAAATCAGCCCCAGCATTTT.

This clone has more than one count but fewer than ten. The chain recombines TRBV5-1 with TRBJ1-4; 9 bases line up with TRBD1. CDR1 is SGHRS and CDR2 is YFSETQ in the germline V gene. The CDR3 totals 14 residues. Trimming cost V 2 bases and J 8 bases; bases outside gene matches: 4. CDR3 bases: TGCGCCAGCAGCTTCGGGACAGGGTCCGAAAAACTGTTTTTT. This encodes CASSFGTGSEKLFF.

The V gene is TRBV4-2, the J gene TRBJ2-3, with a possible D match to TRBD2 (6 bases). Germline V gene data show CDR1 as LGHNA and CDR2 as YNFKEQ. V was pared by 4 bases and J by 4 bases, with 18 bases between. The CDR3 runs to 16 residues. CDR3 DNA sequence: TGTGCCAGCAGCCCAGCCCGGGACTCCGATGCAGATACGCAGTATTTT. The encoded protein is CASSPARDSDADTQYF.

The gene calls are TRBV24-1 and TRBJ2-3; TRBD2 agrees at 8 bases. The CDR3 runs to 17 residues. CDR1 and CDR2 from the germline V gene are KGHDR and SFDVKD. Germline trimming cut 5 bases from V and 0 bases from J; bases unmatched to any gene: 9. CDR3 nucleotide sequence: TGTGCCACCAGTGCCCACGCCGGGACTAGGAGCACAGATACGCAGTATTTT. Protein: CATSAHAGTRSTDTQYF.

The chain couples TRBV12-2 to TRBJ2-1; TRBD1 reflects the table's D call only, with no check against the DNA. TRBV12-2 is tagged as a pseudogene. The CDR3 is 15 amino acids. This chain's CDR3 is CASRRRDRGSNEQFF. In DNA, the CDR3 is TGTGCAAGTCGCCGCCGGGACAGGGGGAGCAATGAGCAGTTCTTC.

The chain employs TRBV5-4 and TRBJ2-2, with 11 bases fitting TRBD2. Germline V gene sequence: CDR1 SGHNT, CDR2 YYREEE (reference sequence). This CDR3 is built from 17 residues. The junction had 5 bases not matched to a gene; V was cut back by 4 bases and J by 0 bases. The CDR3 nucleotides are TGTGCCAGCAGCAGCGGACTAGCGGGCTCGAACACCGGGGAGCTGTTTTTT. Translation: CASSSGLAGSNTGELFF. The variable domain in full, completed from reference TRBV5-4 and TRBJ2-2, reads ETGVTQSPTHLIKTRGQQVTLRCSSQSGHNTVSWYQQALGQGPQFIFQYYREEENGRGNFPPRFSGLQFPNYSSELNVNALELDDSALYLCASSSGLAGSNTGELFFGEGSRLTVL.

A few counts support this clone. As DNA, the CDR3 is TGTGCCAGCAGCTTGTGGACGGGGGCCAAAAACATTCAGTACTTC. Translating gives CASSLWTGAKNIQYF. The chain has TRBV5-8 and TRBJ2-4; the D gene is possibly TRBD2 (5 bases). The CDR3 extends over 15 amino acids. Trimming cost V 1 base and J 1 base, with 9 bases left between them. The germline gives CDR1 SGHTS, CDR2 YDEGEE. Based on the CDR3 plus reference TRBV5-8 and TRBJ2-4, the full variable domain is EAGVTQSPTHLIKTRGQQATLRCSPISGHTSVYWYQQALGLGLQFLLWYDEGEERNRGNFPPRFSGRQFPNYSSELNVNALELEDSALYLCASSLWTGAKNIQYFGAGTRLSVL.

This clone was detected only a few times. J is TRBJ2-1 and V is TRBV6-2 or TRBV6-3, with D perhaps matching TRBD1 (5 bases). The V gene lost 6 bases and the J gene lost 4 bases, with 10 bases spanning the gap. In germline, CDR1 is MNHEY, CDR2 SVGEGT. The CDR3 runs to 13 residues. Here the CDR3 DNA reads TGTGCCAGCAGCGCCACAGGATACAATGAGCAGTTCTTC. This codes for CASSATGYNEQFF.

The gene calls are TRBV5-1 and TRBJ2-7; 11 bases match TRBD2. The CDR3 is made up of 14 amino acids. The germline CDR1 and CDR2 sequences are SGHRS and YFSETQ. V lost 6 bases and J lost 4; bases outside the gene matches: 6. CDR3: CASTQTSGAYEQYF. The CDR3 DNA sequence: TGCGCCAGCACCCAGACTAGCGGGGCATACGAGCAGTACTTC.

The rearrangement uses TRBV4-1 and TRBJ2-1; D call uncertain. In germline, CDR1 is MGHRA, CDR2 YSYEKL. The CDR3 runs 14 residues. Trimming removed 0 bases at V and 1 base at J, with 4 bases between. CDR3 nucleotide sequence: TGCGCCAGCAGCCAAGATCAGTCCTACAATGAGCAGTTCTTC. Its translation is CASSQDQSYNEQFF.

In its sample, this clone was seen once. J is TRBJ1-6 and V is TRBV19; D may be TRBD1 (5 bases). Trimming took off 5 bases at V and 8 bases at J, with 13 bases between the two ends. CDR1 is LNHDA, CDR2 SQIVND, per germline (reference sequence). This CDR3 comprises 14 residues. The CDR3 bases are TGTGCCAGTAGTCGGCGGGGGGAAGATTCACCCCTCCACTTT. This translates into CASSRRGEDSPLHF.

The gene calls are TRBV14 and TRBJ2-7, with 8 bases that match TRBD1. Per germline, CDR1 SGHDN and CDR2 FVKESK. The CDR3 is 15 residues long. V trimming: 1 base; J trimming: 6 bases; junction bases outside the gene matches: 8. CDR3 in amino acids: CASSQGRTGKGEQYF. The CDR3 DNA sequence: TGTGCCAGCAGCCAAGGAAGGACAGGGAAGGGCGAGCAGTACTTC.

The sample holds one count of this clone. This sequence joins TRBV11-2 and TRBJ2-4, with D possibly matching TRBD2 (6 bases). The CDR3 loop spans 16 amino acids. V lost 0 bases, J lost 0 bases, and 9 bases lay in between. Germline V gives CDR1 SGHAT, CDR2 FQNNGV. The CDR3 region has the DNA TGTGCCAGCAGCTTAGATCAGGGACTAGCCAAAAACATTCAGTACTTC. Protein: CASSLDQGLAKNIQYF.

CDR3 amino acids: CASSTNGQGNRYEQYF. CDR3 DNA: TGTGCCAGCAGCACAAACGGACAGGGGAATAGATACGAGCAGTACTTC. The rearrangement uses TRBV3-1 (or the pseudogene TRBV3-2) and TRBJ2-7, with 9 bases that match TRBD1. V lost 5 bases to trimming and J lost 4 bases; unmatched junction nucleotides: 12. Germline V gene sequence: CDR1 LGHDT, CDR2 YNNKEL (reference sequence). The CDR3 runs to 16 residues.

The chain is built from TRBV9 and TRBJ2-5; TRBD2 might be the D (6 bases). The CDR3 runs 15 residues. The V and J ends lost 6 bases and 2 bases respectively, with 17 bases between them. Germline lookup yields CDR1 SGDLS and CDR2 YYNGEE. CDR3 in DNA: TGTGCCAGCACCATCCAGGACTACCAACAAGAGACCCAGTACTTC. It codes for CASTIQDYQQETQYF.

The V and J genes are TRBV11-2 and TRBJ1-3; D not resolved. The V end was cut by 8 bases, the J end by 2 bases, with 13 bases between. CDR1 is SGHAT, CDR2 FQNNGV, per germline. The CDR3 extends over 14 amino acids. CDR3 residues: CASASGWAGNTIYF. The CDR3 region has the DNA TGTGCCAGCGCTTCGGGGTGGGCTGGAAACACCATATATTTT. Variable domain in full (rest from reference TRBV11-2 and TRBJ1-3): EAGVAQSPRYKIIEKRQSVAFWCNPISGHATLYWYQQILGQGPKLLIQFQNNGVVDDSQLPKDRFSAERLKGVDSTLKIQPAKLEDSAVYLCASASGWAGNTIYFGEGSWLTVV.

The chain is built from TRBV15 and TRBJ1-6; no clear D. CDR3 size: 13 residues. CDR1 and CDR2 from the germline V gene are LNHNV and YYDKDF (reference sequence). Deletions cut 7 bases from V and 5 bases from J, with 9 bases between. The CDR3 protein is CATIREDNSPLHF. DNA of the CDR3: TGTGCCACCATCCGGGAAGATAATTCACCCCTCCACTTT.

The rearrangement joins TRBV2 to TRBJ1-1; D possibly corresponds to TRBD1 (5 bases). The CDR3 is made up of 15 amino acids. CDR1 is SNHLY, CDR2 FYNNEI, per germline. The V and J ends lost 2 bases and 0 bases respectively, with 10 bases between them. CDR3 amino acids: CASSENRGLNTEAFF. DNA of the CDR3: TGTGCCAGCAGTGAAAATCGGGGGTTGAACACTGAAGCTTTCTTT.